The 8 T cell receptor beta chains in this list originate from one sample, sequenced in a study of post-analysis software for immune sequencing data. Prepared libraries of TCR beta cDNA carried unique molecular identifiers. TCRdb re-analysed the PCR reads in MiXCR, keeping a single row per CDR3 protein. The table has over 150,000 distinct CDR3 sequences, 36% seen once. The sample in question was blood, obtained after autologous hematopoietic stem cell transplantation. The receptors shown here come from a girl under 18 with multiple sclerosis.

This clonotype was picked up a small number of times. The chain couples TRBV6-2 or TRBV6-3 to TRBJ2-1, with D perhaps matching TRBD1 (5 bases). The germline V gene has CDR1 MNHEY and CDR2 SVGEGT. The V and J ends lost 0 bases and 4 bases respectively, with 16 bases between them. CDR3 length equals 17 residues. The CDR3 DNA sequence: TGTGCCAGCAGTTACTCGGGGCGAGGTAACCATTACAATGAGCAGTTCTTC. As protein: CASSYSGRGNHYNEQFF.

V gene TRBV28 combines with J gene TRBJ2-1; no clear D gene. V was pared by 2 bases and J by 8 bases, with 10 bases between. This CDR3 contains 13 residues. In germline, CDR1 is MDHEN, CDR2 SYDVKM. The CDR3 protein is CASSLPSRDEQFF. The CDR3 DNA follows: TGTGCCAGCAGTTTACCCAGTCGTGATGAGCAGTTCTTC.

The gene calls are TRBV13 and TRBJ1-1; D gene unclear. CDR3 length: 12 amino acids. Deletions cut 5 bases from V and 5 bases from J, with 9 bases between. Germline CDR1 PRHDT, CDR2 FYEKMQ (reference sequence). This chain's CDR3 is CASSQVGTEAFF. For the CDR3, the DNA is TGTGCCAGCAGCCAGGTGGGGACTGAAGCTTTCTTT.

In nucleotides, the CDR3 is TGCGCCAGCAGCTTAAGCGGACAGTACTATGGCTACACCTTC. It yields the protein CASSLSGQYYGYTF. The J gene is TRBJ1-2, the V gene TRBV5-1; tentative D call: TRBD1 (6 bases). V gave up 2 bases and J gave up 3 bases, with 11 bases separating them. The CDR3 totals 14 residues. CDR1 and CDR2 (germline): SGHRS, YFSETQ.

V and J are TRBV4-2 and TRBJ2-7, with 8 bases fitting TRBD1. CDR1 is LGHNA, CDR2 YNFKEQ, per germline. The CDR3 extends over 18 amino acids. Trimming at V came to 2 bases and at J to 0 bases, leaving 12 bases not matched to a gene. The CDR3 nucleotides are TGTGCCAGCAGCCAATCTGTTCCGACAGGGGCTTACTCCTACGAGCAGTACTTC. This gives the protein CASSQSVPTGAYSYEQYF.

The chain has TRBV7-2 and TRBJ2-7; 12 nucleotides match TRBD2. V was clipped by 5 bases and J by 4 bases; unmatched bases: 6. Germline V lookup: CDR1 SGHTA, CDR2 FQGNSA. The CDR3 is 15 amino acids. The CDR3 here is CASSPWTSGVYEQYF. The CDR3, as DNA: TGTGCCAGCAGCCCATGGACTAGCGGGGTGTACGAGCAGTACTTC.

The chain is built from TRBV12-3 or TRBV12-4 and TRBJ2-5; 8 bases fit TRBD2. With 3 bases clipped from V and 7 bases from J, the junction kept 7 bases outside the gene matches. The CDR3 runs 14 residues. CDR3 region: CASSLAGGKGTQYF. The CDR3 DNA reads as TGTGCCAGCAGTTTGGCGGGAGGAAAGGGGACCCAGTACTTC.

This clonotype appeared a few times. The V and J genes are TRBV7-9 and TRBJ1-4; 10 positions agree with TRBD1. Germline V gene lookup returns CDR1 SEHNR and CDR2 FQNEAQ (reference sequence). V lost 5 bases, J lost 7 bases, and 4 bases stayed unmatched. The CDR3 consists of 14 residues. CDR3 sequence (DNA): TGTGCCAGCAGCCACCGGGACAGGGGTGAAAAACTGTTTTTT. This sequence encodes CASSHRDRGEKLFF.